This is a list of T cell receptor beta chains from one sample in a study of regulatory T cells in long-lasting Graves disease. TCRdb processed the multiplex PCR reads anew with MiXCR; each CDR3 protein has one entry. The table includes 400,000 to 500,000 distinct CDR3 sequences, 16% detected once. These data are also associated with another study on T cells in Graves' hyperthyroidism and ophthalmopathy.

The sequenced sample was peripheral blood mononuclear cells (PBMCs), obtained at new diagnosis, from a patient treated with antithyroid drugs. Receptors originate from a young woman with Graves disease. Both conserved end residues are part of each CDR3.

>TRBJ2-1|TRBV5-6
CASSLQGAEQFF
>TRBJ2-7|TRBV28
CASSSGTVSYGYEQYF
>TRBJ2-7|TRBV29-1
CSGRGGEPYEQYF
>TRBJ2-3|TRBV7-7
CASSLVPAPSPKDTQYF
>TRBJ2-1|TRBV11-2
CASSLDLVNEQFF
>TRBJ2-4|TRBV20-1
CSAREGGGRSVKNIQYF
>TRBJ2-3|TRBV6-2/TRBV6-3
CASTGRVDTQYF
>TRBJ2-1|TRBV29-1
CSAGLAGYEQFF
>TRBJ2-7|TRBV5-1
CASSLGGGVDYEQYF
>TRBJ1-2|TRBV28
CASHRGAGWGSNYGYTF
>TRBJ1-5|TRBV7-8
CASSLNAGRETSNQPQHF
>TRBJ2-3|TRBV7-9
CASSLRRETDTQYF
>TRBJ1-5|TRBV6-4
CASSDSFDNQPQHF
>TRBJ1-1|TRBV29-1
CSLQGKVEAFF
>TRBJ2-4|TRBV6-1
CASSQRSLAKNIQYF
>TRBJ2-1|TRBV19
CASSIGGDSNNEQFF
>TRBJ2-7|TRBV27
CASRRQGLLYEQYF
>TRBJ1-2|TRBV3-1
CASSQGSQGADGYTF
>TRBJ2-7|TRBV28
CASSLLPGTSVSYEQYF
>TRBJ2-1|TRBV5-1
CASSQLADAQFF
>TRBJ1-5|TRBV24-1
CATARTGGNQPQHF
>TRBJ2-5|TRBV12-3/TRBV12-4
CASSAGQKETQYF
>TRBJ2-1|TRBV20-1
CSASWRSSYNEQFF
>TRBJ2-1|TRBV12-3/TRBV12-4
CASSSKTPREEFF
>TRBJ2-2|TRBV19
CASSSVGTTATGELFF
>TRBJ2-7|TRBV11-1
CASSRLAGSEGEQYF
>TRBJ2-6|TRBV28
CASSLPLGSGANVLTF
>TRBJ2-7|TRBV10-3
CAIRWGLAGDHEQYF
>TRBJ2-1|TRBV15
CATSSAGTSGNNEQFF
>TRBJ2-3|TRBV5-1
CASSLSSSAITDTQYF
>TRBJ2-1|TRBV12-5
CASGLVMAGGYENEQFF
>TRBJ2-2|TRBV9
CASSVGTSLTGELFF
>TRBJ1-1|TRBV11-3
CASSQSPGLEAFF
>TRBJ2-1|TRBV11-2
CASSLGTSGRLQFF
>TRBJ2-7|TRBV11-2
CASSSIAGTGVEGEQYF
>TRBJ1-3|TRBV3-1
CASSQDPGGSGNTIYF
>TRBJ1-4|TRBV7-6
CASSSLAGEKLFF
>TRBJ2-4|TRBV29-1
CSVEEGINIQYF
>TRBJ1-1|TRBV7-9
CASRTEGITEAFF
>TRBJ1-1|TRBV6-1
CASSEYGALNTEAFF
>TRBJ2-1|TRBV7-3
CASSLTRAGGGYNEQFF
>TRBJ2-7|TRBV10-3
CAISERRERNEQYF